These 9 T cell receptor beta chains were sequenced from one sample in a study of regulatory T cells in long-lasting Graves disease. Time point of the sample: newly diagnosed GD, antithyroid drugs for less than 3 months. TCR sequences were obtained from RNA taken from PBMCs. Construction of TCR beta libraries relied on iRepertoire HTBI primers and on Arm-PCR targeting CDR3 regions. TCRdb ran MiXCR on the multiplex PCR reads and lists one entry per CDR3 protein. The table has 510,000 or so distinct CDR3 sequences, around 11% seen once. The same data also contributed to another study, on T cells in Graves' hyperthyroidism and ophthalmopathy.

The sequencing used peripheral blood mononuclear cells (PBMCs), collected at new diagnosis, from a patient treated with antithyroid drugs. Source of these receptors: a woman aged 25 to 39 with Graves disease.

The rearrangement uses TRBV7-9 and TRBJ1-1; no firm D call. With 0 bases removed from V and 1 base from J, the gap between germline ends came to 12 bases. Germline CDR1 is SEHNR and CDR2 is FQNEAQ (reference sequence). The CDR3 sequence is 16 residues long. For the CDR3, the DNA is TGTGCCAGCAGCTTAGCCGTCAGGTTTCAGAACACTGAAGCTTTCTTT. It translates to CASSLAVRFQNTEAFF. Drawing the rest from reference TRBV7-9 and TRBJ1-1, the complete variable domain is DTGVSQNPRHKITKRGQNVTFRCDPISEHNRLYWYRQTLGQGPEFLTYFQNEAQLEKSRLLSDRFSAERPKGSFSTLEIQRTEQGDSAMYLCASSLAVRFQNTEAFFGQGTRLTVV.

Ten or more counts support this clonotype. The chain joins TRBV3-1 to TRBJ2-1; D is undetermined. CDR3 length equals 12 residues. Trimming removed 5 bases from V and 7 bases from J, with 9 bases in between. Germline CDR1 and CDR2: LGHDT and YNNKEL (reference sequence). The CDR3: CASSSMGNEQFF. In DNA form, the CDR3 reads TGTGCCAGCAGCTCCATGGGGAATGAGCAGTTCTTC.

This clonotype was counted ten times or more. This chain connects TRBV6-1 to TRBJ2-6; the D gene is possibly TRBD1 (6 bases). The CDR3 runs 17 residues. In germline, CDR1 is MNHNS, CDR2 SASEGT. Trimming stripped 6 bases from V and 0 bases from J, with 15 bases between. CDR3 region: CASSRRWTVSGANVLTF. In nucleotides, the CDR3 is TGTGCCAGCAGCCGAAGGTGGACAGTCTCTGGGGCCAACGTCCTGACTTTC.

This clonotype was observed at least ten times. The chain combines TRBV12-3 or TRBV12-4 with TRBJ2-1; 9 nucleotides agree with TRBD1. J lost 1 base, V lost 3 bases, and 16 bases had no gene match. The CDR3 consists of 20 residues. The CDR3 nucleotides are TGTGCCAGCAGTTTTAGGGAGGGGGACAGGGCAATCCTATCCTACAATGAGCAGTTCTTC. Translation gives CASSFREGDRAILSYNEQFF.

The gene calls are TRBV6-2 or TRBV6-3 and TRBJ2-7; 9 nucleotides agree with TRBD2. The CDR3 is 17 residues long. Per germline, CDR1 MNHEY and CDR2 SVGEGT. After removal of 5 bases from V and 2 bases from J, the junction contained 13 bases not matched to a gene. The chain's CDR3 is CASSPTTSGNHPYEQYF. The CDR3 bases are TGTGCCAGCAGTCCGACGACTAGCGGAAACCACCCCTACGAGCAGTACTTC.

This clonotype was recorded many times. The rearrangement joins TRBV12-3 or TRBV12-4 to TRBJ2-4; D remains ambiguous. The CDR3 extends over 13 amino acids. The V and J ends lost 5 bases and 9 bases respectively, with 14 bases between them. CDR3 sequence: CASSPTVSGIQYF. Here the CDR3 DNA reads TGTGCCAGCAGTCCCACAGTGAGTGGCATTCAGTACTTC.

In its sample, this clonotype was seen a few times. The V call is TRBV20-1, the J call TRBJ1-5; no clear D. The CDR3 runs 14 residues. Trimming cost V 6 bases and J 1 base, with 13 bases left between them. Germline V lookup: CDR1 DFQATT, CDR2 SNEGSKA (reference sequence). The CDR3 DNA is TGCAGTGCACCCGACCGAGCGAGCAATCAGCCCCAGCATTTT. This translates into CSAPDRASNQPQHF.

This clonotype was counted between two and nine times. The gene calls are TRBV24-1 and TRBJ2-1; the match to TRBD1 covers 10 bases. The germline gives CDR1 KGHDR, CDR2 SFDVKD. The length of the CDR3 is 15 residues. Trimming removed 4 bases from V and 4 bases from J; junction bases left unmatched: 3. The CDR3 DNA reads TGTGCCACCAGTGACGACAGGGGGCGATACAATGAGCAGTTCTTC. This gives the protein CATSDDRGRYNEQFF.

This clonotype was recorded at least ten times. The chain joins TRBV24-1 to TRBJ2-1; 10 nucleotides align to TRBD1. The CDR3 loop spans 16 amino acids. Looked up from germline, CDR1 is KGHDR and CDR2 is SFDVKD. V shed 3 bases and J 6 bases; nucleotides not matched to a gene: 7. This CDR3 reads CATSDRQGARVNEQFF. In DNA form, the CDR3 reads TGTGCCACCAGTGATAGACAGGGGGCTCGGGTCAATGAGCAGTTCTTC.